This TCR beta chain was identified in a study of glioma-infiltrating T cells after dendritic cell vaccination (TCRdb year 2016). General notes on the study: Of the roughly 15 glioblastoma patients in the cohort, all drawn from Phase I and II dendritic cell vaccination trials, 9 were newly diagnosed and 6 had recurrent disease. Between the early 2000s and the early 2010s, the patients were given dendritic cell vaccination pulsed with autologous tumor lysate. The vaccine was prepared from monocyte-derived dendritic cells that were cultured for about 7 days with IL-4 and GM-CSF and then pulsed overnight with autologous tumor lysate. Patients received three intradermal dendritic cell vaccine injections at biweekly intervals in the arm below the axilla. Deep sequencing of TCR beta CDR3 regions was used to quantify tumor-infiltrating lymphocyte content and compare tumor and blood repertoires in dendritic cell-vaccinated glioblastoma patients. Survival after dendritic cell vaccination was correlated with TCR sequencing metrics, including TIL content and tumor-blood repertoire overlap. The investigation overall reported the following: Longer time to progression and overall survival after dendritic cell vaccination were predicted by higher estimated pretreatment TIL content. The three-group TCR overlap response model was described as speculative and requiring prospective validation. The cohort was small and heterogeneous, with few patients having full blood and tumor sets and even fewer initial-recurrent tumor pairs. TCR clonality showed no direct relationship with survival, which suggests that a diverse polyclonal response may be important.

This clone came up a few times. This receptor's antigen is unknown. No much larger clonotype is one base removed from it; base qualities were not supplied. The germline ends are 17 bases apart after V is trimmed by 2 bases and J by 6 bases. Inclusive of the bounding cysteine and phenylalanine, the CDR3 is 15 residues long. Just the 45-base CDR3 DNA is kept, in frame starting at base 1. From a lookup of the germline V gene, CDR1 and CDR2 are SGHDT and YYEEEE. Using the immunoSEQ assay, TCRB CDR3 regions were amplified from roughly 1.8 micrograms of genomic DNA, or from all available DNA when less than that was on hand. For multiplex PCR, 60 forward primers for TCR V beta segments and 13 reverse primers for J beta segments were used. Synthetic control templates were spiked into each sample at limiting dilution to estimate reads per starting template. The Illumina HiSeq System generated sequencing reads of 87 bp. Regarding the original processing steps: PCR and sequencing errors were removed by a nearest neighbor algorithm that merged closely related sequences. TCR overlap was defined as the percentage of unique tumor TCR beta sequences that were also present in the same patient's peripheral blood. TCRdb holds this immuneACCESS table with in-frame rearrangements only. Some clones are missing; in checked studies, unresolved V genes explain under half, and the rest has no known cause. That table gives V, J and clone size, and the DNA gave D and trimming. For this sample there are 75,000 to 100,000 clones; 79% appear just once. The ten top clones hold almost 6% of the sample.

Selection of patients required sufficient residual fresh-frozen tumor tissue and over two years of available survival data. An isocitrate dehydrogenase mutation was not carried by any of the glioblastoma patients, although molecular status was otherwise variable. PBMC were collected before vaccination, two weeks after the third vaccination, and at tumor progression if progression occurred. The Qiagen DNeasy Blood extraction Kit was used to extract genomic DNA. Sequences were derived from blood, sampled before dendritic cell vaccination. This sequence originates from a human donor with glioblastoma. The rearrangement combines TRBV5-6 with TRBJ1-2; 6 matching bases give a weak D call of TRBD1. DNA sequence: TGTGCCAGCAGCTTCCGGATAAGCAGGGGCGATGGCTACACCTTC. Its translation reads: CASSFRISRGDGYTF.